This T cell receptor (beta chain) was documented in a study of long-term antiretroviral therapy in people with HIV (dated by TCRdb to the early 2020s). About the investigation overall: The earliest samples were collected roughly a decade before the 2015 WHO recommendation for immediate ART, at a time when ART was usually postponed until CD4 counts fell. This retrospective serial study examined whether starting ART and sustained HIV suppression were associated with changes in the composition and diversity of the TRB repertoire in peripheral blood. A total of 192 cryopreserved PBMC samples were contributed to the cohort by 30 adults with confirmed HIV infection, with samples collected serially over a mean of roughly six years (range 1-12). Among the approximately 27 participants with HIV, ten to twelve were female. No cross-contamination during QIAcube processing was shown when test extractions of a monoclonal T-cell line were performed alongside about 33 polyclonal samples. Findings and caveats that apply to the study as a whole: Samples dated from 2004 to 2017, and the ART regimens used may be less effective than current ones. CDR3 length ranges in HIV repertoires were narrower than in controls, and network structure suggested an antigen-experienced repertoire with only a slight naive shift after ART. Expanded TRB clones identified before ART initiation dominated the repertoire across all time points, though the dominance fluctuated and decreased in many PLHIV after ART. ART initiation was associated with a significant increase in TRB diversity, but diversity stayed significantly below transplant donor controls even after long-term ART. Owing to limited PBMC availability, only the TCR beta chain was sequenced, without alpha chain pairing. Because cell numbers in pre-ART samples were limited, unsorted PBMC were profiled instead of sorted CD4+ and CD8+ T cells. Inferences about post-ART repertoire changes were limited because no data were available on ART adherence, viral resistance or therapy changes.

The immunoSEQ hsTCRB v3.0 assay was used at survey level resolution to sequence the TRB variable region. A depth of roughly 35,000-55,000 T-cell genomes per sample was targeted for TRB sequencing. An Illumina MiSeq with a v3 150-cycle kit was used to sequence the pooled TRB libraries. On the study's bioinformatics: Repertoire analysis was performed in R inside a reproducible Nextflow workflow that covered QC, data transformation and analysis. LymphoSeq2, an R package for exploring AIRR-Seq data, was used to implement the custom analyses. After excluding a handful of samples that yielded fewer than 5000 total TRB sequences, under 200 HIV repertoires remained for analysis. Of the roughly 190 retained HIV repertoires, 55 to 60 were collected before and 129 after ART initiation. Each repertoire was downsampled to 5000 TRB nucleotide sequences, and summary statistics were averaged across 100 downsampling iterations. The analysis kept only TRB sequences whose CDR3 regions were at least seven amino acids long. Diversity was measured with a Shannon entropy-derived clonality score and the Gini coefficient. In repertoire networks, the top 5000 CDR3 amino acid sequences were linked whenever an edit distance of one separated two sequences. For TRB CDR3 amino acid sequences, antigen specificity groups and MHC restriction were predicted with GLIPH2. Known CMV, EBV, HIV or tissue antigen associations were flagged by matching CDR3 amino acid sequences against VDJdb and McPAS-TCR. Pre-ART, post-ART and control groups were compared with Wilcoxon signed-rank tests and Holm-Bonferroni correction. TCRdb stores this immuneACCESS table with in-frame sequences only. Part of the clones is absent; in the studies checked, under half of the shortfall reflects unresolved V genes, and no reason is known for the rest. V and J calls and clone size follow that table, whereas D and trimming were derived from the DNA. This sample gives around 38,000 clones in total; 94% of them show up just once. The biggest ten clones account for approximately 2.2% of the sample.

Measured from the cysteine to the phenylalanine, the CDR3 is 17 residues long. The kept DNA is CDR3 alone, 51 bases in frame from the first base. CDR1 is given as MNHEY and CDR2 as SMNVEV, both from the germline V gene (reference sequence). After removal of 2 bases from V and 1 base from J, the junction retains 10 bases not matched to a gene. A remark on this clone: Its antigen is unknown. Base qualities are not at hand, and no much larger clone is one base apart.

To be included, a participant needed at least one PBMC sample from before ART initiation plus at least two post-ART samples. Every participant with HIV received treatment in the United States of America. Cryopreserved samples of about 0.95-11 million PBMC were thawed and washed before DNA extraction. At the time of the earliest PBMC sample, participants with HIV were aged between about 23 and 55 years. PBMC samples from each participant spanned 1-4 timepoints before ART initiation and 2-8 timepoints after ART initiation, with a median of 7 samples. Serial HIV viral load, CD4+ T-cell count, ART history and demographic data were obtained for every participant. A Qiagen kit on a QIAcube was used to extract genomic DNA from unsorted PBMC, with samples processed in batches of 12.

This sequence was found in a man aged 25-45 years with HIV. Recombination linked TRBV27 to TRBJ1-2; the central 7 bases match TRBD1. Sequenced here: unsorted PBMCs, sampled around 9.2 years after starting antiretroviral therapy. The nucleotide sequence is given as TGTGCCAGCAGTTTAGTGACAGGGAAAGGGAGTAACTATGGCTACACCTTC. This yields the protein CASSLVTGKGSNYGYTF.